These T cell receptor beta chains were read from a single sample in a study of control samples from healthy donors and cancer patients. The data were produced by immunoSEQ multiplex PCR, yet TCRdb's version contains in-frame clones alone and is incomplete. The data contain roughly 190,000 clones, around 91% of them seen just once; the ten biggest clones take up about 1.4%. Material: blood. These receptors all come from a woman in her thirties in good health. Each CDR3 is given with its conserved first and last residue. Each record gives: J gene, V gene, D gene, clone size, CDR3 DNA, CDR3 protein. D genes are given only for firm matches. A clone size is listed for some rows: how often the clone was seen (once, few, many), or a class if it is expanded.

J gene: TRBJ2-1; V gene: TRBV24-1; D gene: TRBD2; clone size: NA; CDR3 DNA: TGTGCCACCAGTGATTTGGGCGGGAGCTCCTACAATGAGCAGTTCTTC; CDR3 protein: CATSDLGGSSYNEQFF
J gene: TRBJ2-1; V gene: TRBV6-2/TRBV6-3; D gene: TRBD2; clone size: NA; CDR3 DNA: TGTGCCAGCAGTGGGTCTAGCGGTTACAATGAGCAGTTCTTC; CDR3 protein: CASSGSSGYNEQFF
J gene: TRBJ2-7; V gene: TRBV7-9; D gene: NA; clone size: NA; CDR3 DNA: TGTGCCAGCAGCACTCCCGGTCACACGGGCCGATACGAGCAGTACTTC; CDR3 protein: CASSTPGHTGRYEQYF
J gene: TRBJ2-5; V gene: TRBV5-1; D gene: NA; clone size: NA; CDR3 DNA: TGCGCCAGCAGCTTGGAAGGGGCGCAGACCCAGTACTTC; CDR3 protein: CASSLEGAQTQYF
J gene: TRBJ1-4; V gene: TRBV29-1; D gene: NA; clone size: NA; CDR3 DNA: TGCAGCGTTGCAGGGATCGGTGAAAAACTGTTTTTT; CDR3 protein: CSVAGIGEKLFF
J gene: TRBJ1-1; V gene: TRBV6-6; D gene: NA; clone size: once; CDR3 DNA: TGTGCCGTACAGGAGAACACTGAAGCTTTCTTT; CDR3 protein: CAVQENTEAFF
J gene: TRBJ2-1; V gene: TRBV6-2/TRBV6-3; D gene: TRBD1; clone size: NA; CDR3 DNA: TGTGCCAGCAGTACCGGGACAGCCTACAATGAGCAGTTCTTC; CDR3 protein: CASSTGTAYNEQFF
J gene: TRBJ1-1; V gene: TRBV3-1/TRBV3-2; D gene: NA; clone size: NA; CDR3 DNA: TGTGCCAGCAGCCAAGATCGGGGGATGAACACTGAAGCTTTCTTT; CDR3 protein: CASSQDRGMNTEAFF
J gene: TRBJ1-1; V gene: TRBV4-2; D gene: TRBD1; clone size: NA; CDR3 DNA: TGTGCCAGCAGCTCCCGACAGGGGGAGGGCACTGAAGCTTTCTTT; CDR3 protein: CASSSRQGEGTEAFF
J gene: TRBJ1-1; V gene: TRBV21-1; D gene: NA; clone size: few; CDR3 DNA: TGTGCCAGCAGCCCAGGGACCAGGGGGACTTCCATGAACACTGAAGCTTTCTTT; CDR3 protein: CASSPGTRGTSMNTEAFF
J gene: TRBJ1-5; V gene: TRBV7-2; D gene: NA; clone size: once; CDR3 DNA: TGTGCCAGCAGCTTAGGGGGAGGATCGGGACAGCCCCAGCATTTT; CDR3 protein: CASSLGGGSGQPQHF
J gene: TRBJ1-2; V gene: TRBV19; D gene: NA; clone size: NA; CDR3 DNA: TGTGCCAGTAGTTTTGGACCGAACTATGGCTACACCTTC; CDR3 protein: CASSFGPNYGYTF
J gene: TRBJ1-2; V gene: TRBV5-1; D gene: TRBD1; clone size: NA; CDR3 DNA: TGCGCCAGCACCCGGGACAGTAACTATGGCTACACCTTC; CDR3 protein: CASTRDSNYGYTF
J gene: TRBJ2-3; V gene: TRBV7-3; D gene: TRBD2; clone size: NA; CDR3 DNA: TGTGCCAGCAGCTCGAGCGGGGGGGGCACAGATACGCAGTATTTT; CDR3 protein: CASSSSGGGTDTQYF
J gene: TRBJ2-5; V gene: TRBV13; D gene: TRBD1; clone size: NA; CDR3 DNA: TGTGCCAGCAGCCACAGGGGGTTCCAAGAGACCCAGTACTTC; CDR3 protein: CASSHRGFQETQYF
J gene: TRBJ2-4; V gene: TRBV6-5; D gene: NA; clone size: NA; CDR3 DNA: TGTGCCAGCAGTTACTCGATCCAGCTAGCCAAAAACATTCAGTACTTC; CDR3 protein: CASSYSIQLAKNIQYF
J gene: TRBJ2-2; V gene: TRBV7-2; D gene: NA; clone size: once; CDR3 DNA: TGTGCCAGCAGCTTCAGTGATACTAACACCGGGGAGCTGTTTTTT; CDR3 protein: CASSFSDTNTGELFF